The 30 T cell receptor beta chains reported below all come from one sample, sequenced in a study of T cells in Graves' hyperthyroidism and ophthalmopathy (dated by TCRdb to about 2019). The library was prepared using multiplex PCR. The sequencer was an Illumina HiSeq 2000. The TCR beta CDR3 regions were amplified from RNA transcripts. The TCR CDR3 was subjected to a first round of RT-PCR using the HTBI primer set and the Qiagen OneStep RT-PCR kit. TCRdb cleaned the public reads at Q25 with fastp, built clones with MiXCR and kept in-frame beta chains. Every entry covers one CDR3 protein and lists the most common genes and DNA from its rows. This sample gives some 490,000 distinct CDR3 sequences in total; about 22% of them show up just once. The top ten hold 45% to 50% of the sample. Sequenced material: blood. All receptors derive from a woman in her 70s with Graves' ophthalmopathy.

The gene calls are TRBV5-1 and TRBJ2-7, with 9 bases lining up with TRBD2. CDR1 and CDR2 (germline): SGHRS, YFSETQ. This CDR3 is 14 amino acids long. Trimming removed 9 bases from V and 2 bases from J; junction bases left unmatched: 9. The CDR3: CATPERGRAYEQYF. CDR3 DNA: TGCGCCACCCCGGAGCGCGGGAGGGCCTACGAGCAGTACTTC.

The CDR3 nucleotides read TGTGCCAGCAGGAGGGTTACTAGCGGGACACCTTACGAGCAGTACTTC. Its translation is CASRRVTSGTPYEQYF. The chain recombines TRBV6-2 or TRBV6-3 with TRBJ2-7; 10 positions agree with TRBD2. The CDR3 runs to 16 residues. The V gene's germline CDR1 is MNHEY and CDR2 SVGEGT. V was pared by 6 bases and J by 4 bases, with 12 bases of the junction left unmatched.

This clonotype has a handful of counts. This rearrangement joins TRBV5-1 to TRBJ1-2; D is unclear. Germline V gene sequence: CDR1 SGHRS, CDR2 YFSETQ. The CDR3 has 15 amino acids. Trimming stripped 3 bases from V and 3 bases from J, with 15 bases between. This chain's CDR3 is CASSSEAFWDYGYTF. Here the CDR3 DNA reads TGCGCCAGCAGCTCCGAGGCCTTCTGGGACTATGGCTACACCTTC.

This chain uses TRBV27 with TRBJ2-5; 10 bases agree with TRBD2. V trimming: 3 bases; J trimming: 9 bases; junction bases outside the gene matches: 13. CDR1 and CDR2 (germline): MNHEY, SMNVEV (reference sequence). This CDR3 contains 16 residues. The CDR3 region is CASSFGTSAPPGAQYF. CDR3 bases: TGTGCCAGCAGTTTCGGGACTAGCGCCCCACCAGGGGCCCAGTACTTC.

The J gene is TRBJ1-2, the V gene TRBV7-9, with D unresolved. CDR3 length: 14 amino acids. Germline V CDR1 and CDR2: SEHNR, FQNEAQ (reference sequence). Trimming removed 2 bases at V and 0 bases at J, with 7 bases between. The CDR3, as DNA: TGTGCCAGCAGCTTAATCCAGTCTAACTATGGCTACACCTTC. This encodes CASSLIQSNYGYTF.

This clonotype was seen only a few times. The V gene is TRBV10-3, the J gene TRBJ2-3; TRBD1 aligns across 7 bases. The CDR3 is 13 amino acids. V gave up 6 bases and J gave up 4 bases; unmatched junction bases: 4. Germline assignment: CDR1 ENHRY and CDR2 SYGVKD. The CDR3 sequence is CAISDRVSDTQYF. DNA of the CDR3: TGTGCCATCAGCGACAGGGTATCAGATACGCAGTATTTT.

This clonotype occurred many times. DNA of the CDR3: TGTGCCAGCACGCTAGGGCAGGGTTGGGTCAATGAGCAGTTCTTC. The encoded protein is CASTLGQGWVNEQFF. This chain connects TRBV28 to TRBJ2-1; D may be TRBD1 (5 bases). V was trimmed by 7 bases and J by 6 bases, leaving 19 bases between them. CDR1 MDHEN and CDR2 SYDVKM come from the germline V gene. The CDR3 runs 15 residues. The whole variable domain, remainder taken from reference TRBV28 and TRBJ2-1, is DVKVTQSSRYLVKRTGEKVFLECVQDMDHENMFWYRQDPGLGLRLIYFSYDVKMKEKGDIPEGYSVSREKKERFSLILESASTNQTSMYLCASTLGQGWVNEQFFGPGTRLTVL.

The V and J genes are TRBV30 and TRBJ1-2, with D perhaps TRBD1 (5 bases). The germline V gene has CDR1 GTSNPN and CDR2 SVGIG (reference sequence). The germline V and J ends were trimmed by 0 bases and 8 bases, with 10 bases remaining between them. CDR3 length equals 12 residues. The CDR3 region has the DNA TGTGCCTGGAGTGTCAGGGTTGAAGGCTACACCTTC. Amino acid sequence: CAWSVRVEGYTF.

This chain connects TRBV5-1 to TRBJ2-7, with D perhaps matching TRBD2 (5 bases). Between the trimmed V and J ends, which lost 0 bases and 2 bases, there was a span of 15 bases. This CDR3 is 16 amino acids long. Germline assignment: CDR1 SGHRS and CDR2 YFSETQ. CDR3 in amino acids: CASSLDAAGSPYEQYF. CDR3 sequence (DNA): TGCGCCAGCAGCTTGGACGCGGCGGGTTCACCCTACGAGCAGTACTTC. Looking up the rest from reference TRBV5-1 and TRBJ2-7 gives the full variable domain: KAGVTQTPRYLIKTRGQQVTLSCSPISGHRSVSWYQQTPGQGLQFLFEYFSETQRNKGNFPGRFSGRQFSNSRSEMNVSTLELGDSALYLCASSLDAAGSPYEQYFGPGTRLTVT.

At least ten counts were recorded for this clonotype. V gene TRBV6-1 combines with J gene TRBJ2-5; D is ambiguous. The germline CDR1 and CDR2 sequences are MNHNS and SASEGT. The length of the CDR3 is 9 residues. The V end lost 10 bases, the J end lost 4 bases, and 4 bases lay between the germline ends. The DNA for the CDR3 is TGTGCCATTGGAGAGACCCAGTACTTC. Its translation: CAIGETQYF.

This clonotype was picked up a small number of times. This sequence joins TRBV3-1 and TRBJ1-1, with D uncertain. Germline-derived CDR1 and CDR2 are LGHDT and YNNKEL (reference sequence). CDR3 length: 16 residues. V was cut by 6 bases and J by 3 bases, with 20 bases left in between. The CDR3 DNA reads TGTGCCAGCAGTAAGGGAGGAGTGGGAGAAGACACTGAAGCTTTCTTT. Translated, it gives CASSKGGVGEDTEAFF.

This clonotype has only a few counts. The chain is built from TRBV29-1 and TRBJ2-2, with unresolved D. The length of the CDR3 is 13 residues. V was shortened by 5 bases and J by 5 bases, with 12 bases between the two germline ends. Germline lookup yields CDR1 SQVTM and CDR2 ANQGSEA. DNA of the CDR3: TGCAGCGTTTGGCAAGGAATTACCGGGGAGCTGTTTTTT. Its translation is CSVWQGITGELFF.

This rearrangement joins TRBV4-1 to TRBJ2-1; 11 bases are a match to TRBD2. The germline gives CDR1 MGHRA, CDR2 YSYEKL. The CDR3 totals 15 residues. The V gene end was trimmed by 1 base and the J gene end by 8 bases; junction bases not matched to a gene: 4. In DNA form, the CDR3 reads TGCGCCAGCAGCCAAGGATTACTAGCGGGAGATGAGCAGTTCTTC. Its protein product is CASSQGLLAGDEQFF.

This clonotype appeared many times. V gene TRBV7-8 combines with J gene TRBJ2-3, with 11 bases identical to TRBD2. The trim removed 2 bases at V and 5 bases at J, leaving 12 bases unmatched. Germline loops: CDR1 SGHVS, CDR2 FQNEAQ. The CDR3 is made up of 18 amino acids. For the CDR3, the DNA is TGTGCCAGCAGCTTATGGGGACTAGCGGCATCTTTCGTAGATACGCAGTATTTT. Translation: CASSLWGLAASFVDTQYF. Supplemented by reference TRBV7-8 and TRBJ2-3, the full variable domain reads GAGVSQSPRYKVAKRGQDVALRCDPISGHVSLFWYQQALGQGPEFLTYFQNEAQLDKSGLPSDRFFAERPEGSVSTLKIQRTQQEDSAVYLCASSLWGLAASFVDTQYFGPGTRLTVL.

This clonotype was detected a few times. V and J are TRBV30 and TRBJ1-6; no clear D gene. There are 17 residues in the CDR3. The germline CDR1 and CDR2 sequences are GTSNPN and SVGIG (reference sequence). Trimming cost V 1 base and J 0 bases, with 13 bases left between them. The CDR3 sequence is CAWSEGPPSSYNSPLHF. CDR3 sequence (DNA): TGTGCCTGGAGTGAAGGACCACCGAGCTCCTATAATTCACCCCTCCACTTT.

The chain joins TRBV7-2 to TRBJ2-7, with 7 bases fitting TRBD2. Per the germline V gene, CDR1 is SGHTA and CDR2 is FQGNSA. The CDR3 is made up of 14 amino acids. J was trimmed by 4 bases and V by 3 bases; bases with no gene match: 6. The CDR3 is CASSFGLGGYEQYF. For the CDR3, the DNA is TGTGCCAGCAGCTTCGGACTAGGCGGGTACGAGCAGTACTTC.

This clonotype was observed at least ten times. This chain uses TRBV28 with TRBJ2-7; D is unclear. Trimming shortened V by 7 bases and J by 2 bases, and 9 bases separated the two germline ends. The CDR3 covers 12 residues. Germline assignment: CDR1 MDHEN and CDR2 SYDVKM. CDR3 DNA sequence: TGTGCCAGCACCGCAAACCCCTACGAGCAGTACTTC. It translates to CASTANPYEQYF. The variable domain in full, completed from reference TRBV28 and TRBJ2-7, reads DVKVTQSSRYLVKRTGEKVFLECVQDMDHENMFWYRQDPGLGLRLIYFSYDVKMKEKGDIPEGYSVSREKKERFSLILESASTNQTSMYLCASTANPYEQYFGPGTRLTVT.

The chain recombines TRBV5-1 with TRBJ1-1; no firm D call. Germline V gene data show CDR1 as SGHRS and CDR2 as YFSETQ. V shed 8 bases and J shed 2 bases, with 13 bases lying between them. The CDR3 runs to 13 residues. CDR3 amino acids: CASRLQRNTEAFF. In DNA, the CDR3 is TGCGCCAGTCGGCTACAGAGAAACACTGAAGCTTTCTTT.

This clonotype was detected many times. The rearrangement uses TRBV7-3 and TRBJ2-2, with TRBD2 matching 7 bases. Germline assignment: CDR1 SGHTA and CDR2 FQGTGA. The V gene end was trimmed by 5 bases and the J gene end by 3 bases; junction bases not matched to a gene: 9. The CDR3 loop spans 16 amino acids. Here the CDR3 reads CASSNRPRGYTGELFF. The CDR3 DNA sequence: TGTGCCAGCAGCAACCGCCCGCGGGGGTACACCGGGGAGCTGTTTTTT.

The chain uses TRBV5-1 and TRBJ2-7, with TRBD1 matching 7 bases. The CDR3 has 13 residues. From germline, CDR1 is SGHRS and CDR2 YFSETQ. The V gene end was trimmed by 4 bases and the J gene end by 2 bases; junction bases not matched to a gene: 3. The CDR3 spells CASSETGTYEQYF. CDR3 DNA sequence: TGCGCCAGCAGCGAGACAGGGACCTACGAGCAGTACTTC.

This clonotype has a count of ten or more. The chain is built from TRBV7-2 and TRBJ1-1; no clear D gene. CDR3 length equals 15 residues. Trimming removed 2 bases at V and 0 bases at J, with 10 bases between. Germline lookup yields CDR1 SGHTA and CDR2 FQGNSA. CDR3 sequence (DNA): TGTGCCAGCAGCTTATTGGTCAGCTTGAACACTGAAGCTTTCTTT. Amino acid sequence: CASSLLVSLNTEAFF.

The rearrangement joins TRBV3-1 to TRBJ2-7; tentatively, D is TRBD1 (6 bases). CDR1 is LGHDT, CDR2 YNNKEL, per germline (reference sequence). The CDR3 consists of 11 residues. The CDR3 DNA follows: TGTGCTGCCGGGACAAACTACGAGCAGTACTTC. Amino acid sequence: CAAGTNYEQYF.

The table lists this clonotype with a few counts. As DNA, the CDR3 is TGTGCCATCAGTGAACGATTTCTGAACACTGAAGCTTTCTTT. It codes for CAISERFLNTEAFF. The chain has TRBV10-3 and TRBJ1-1, with unresolved D. Germline V gene sequence: CDR1 ENHRY, CDR2 SYGVKD. The CDR3 totals 14 residues. V was pared by 3 bases and J by 0 bases, with 8 bases between.

The chain links TRBV20-1 to TRBJ2-7; D may match TRBD1 or TRBD2 (5 bases each). V was shortened by 4 bases and J by 1 base, with 14 bases between the two germline ends. The germline V gene encodes CDR1 DFQATT and CDR2 SNEGSKA (reference sequence). This CDR3 is 14 amino acids long. The DNA for the CDR3 is TGCAGTGCTACCGCCATGAGGGGTTCCTACGAGCAGTACTTC. This encodes CSATAMRGSYEQYF.

V and J are TRBV20-1 and TRBJ2-4, with TRBD2 matching over 10 bases. V lost 5 bases and J lost 2; bases outside the gene matches: 18. The CDR3 contains 19 residues. CDR1 is DFQATT and CDR2 is SNEGSKA in the germline V gene (reference sequence). The CDR3 is CSAPTLAGEATGTKNIQYF. The DNA of the CDR3 is TGCAGTGCTCCGACCCTAGCGGGAGAAGCGACCGGAACCAAAAACATTCAGTACTTC.

This rearrangement joins TRBV7-3 to TRBJ2-7; TRBD2 matches at 10 bases. There are 15 residues in the CDR3. Germline-derived CDR1 and CDR2 are SGHTA and FQGTGA. V lost 4 bases, J lost 6 bases, and 9 bases stayed unmatched. CDR3 residues: CASSSVLAGVGEQYF. The CDR3 DNA follows: TGTGCCAGCAGCTCCGTCCTAGCGGGAGTGGGCGAGCAGTACTTC.

The chain joins TRBV5-8 to TRBJ1-2; 7 bases line up with TRBD1. Germline loops: CDR1 SGHTS, CDR2 YDEGEE. The CDR3 is made up of 13 amino acids. Trimming at V came to 4 bases and at J to 6 bases, leaving 6 bases not matched to a gene. The CDR3, as DNA: TGTGCCAGCAGCCGACAGGGATCACATGGCTACACCTTC. Protein product: CASSRQGSHGYTF.

This clonotype was seen more than once but under ten times. This sequence joins TRBV6-2 or TRBV6-3 and TRBJ2-1; D not certain. Germline-derived CDR1 and CDR2 are MNHEY and SVGEGT. This CDR3 comprises 16 residues. The V end lost 0 bases, the J end lost 5 bases, and 14 bases lay between the germline ends. In DNA, the CDR3 is TGTGCCAGCAGTTACTCGAGGCTCAACCCCCACAATGAGCAGTTCTTC. Protein product: CASSYSRLNPHNEQFF.

The rearrangement uses TRBV19 and TRBJ2-7; 9 bases map to TRBD1. V trimming: 3 bases; J trimming: 4 bases; junction bases outside the gene matches: 7. The V gene's germline CDR1 is LNHDA and CDR2 SQIVND (reference sequence). The CDR3 contains 15 residues. CDR3 loop: CASSITATGGYEQYF. DNA of the CDR3: TGTGCCAGTAGTATTACTGCGACAGGGGGGTACGAGCAGTACTTC. Looking up the rest from reference TRBV19 and TRBJ2-7 gives the full variable domain: DGGITQSPKYLFRKEGQNVTLSCEQNLNHDAMYWYRQDPGQGLRLIYYSQIVNDFQKGDIAEGYSVSREKKESFPLTVTSAQKNPTAFYLCASSITATGGYEQYFGPGTRLTVT.

The chain carries TRBV12-3 or TRBV12-4 and TRBJ2-3; 9 positions agree with TRBD2. V shed 7 bases and J 4 bases; nucleotides not matched to a gene: 3. This CDR3 has 13 residues. The CDR3 nucleotides read TGTGCCAGCAAGCGGGAGGCCCCAGATACGCAGTATTTT. Amino acid sequence: CASKREAPDTQYF.